These 25 T cell receptor beta chains were all obtained from the same sample, sequenced in a study of shared clonotypes between healthy human individuals. The table came from immunoSEQ multiplex PCR; TCRdb's copy has only in-frame clones and leaves some out. The sample contains under 1,100,000 clones, around 82% of which appear only once. The sequenced sample consisted of memory CD4+ T cells from PBMCs. Specified subset: CD45RA-negative fraction. These receptors were obtained from a man between 18 and 35 years old in good health. Some clones in this sample may be carry-over from other donors' samples.

Comments on this clone: A much larger clone lies a single base off, so this may be a read error. V gene TRBV28 combines with J gene TRBJ1-4, with no clear D. Trimming removed 5 bases at V and 2 bases at J, with 0 bases between. Germline CDR1 is MDHEN and CDR2 is SYDVKM. This CDR3 is built from 11 residues. The DNA of the CDR3 is TGTGCCAGCAGTACTAATGAAAAACTGTTTTTT. It encodes CASSTNEKLFF.

The gene calls are TRBV2 and TRBJ2-2, with TRBD2 as a possible D gene (7 bases). Trimming cost V 6 bases and J 5 bases, with 13 bases left between them. The CDR3 has 14 residues. CDR1 SNHLY and CDR2 FYNNEI come from the germline V gene. Written as DNA, the CDR3 is TGTGCCAGCAGGGTACAGGGAGGGACCGGGGAGCTGTTTTTT. It specifies CASRVQGGTGELFF.

In its sample, this clone was seen once. The rearrangement joins TRBV2 to TRBJ1-3; D unclear. Germline CDR1 reads SNHLY; CDR2 reads FYNNEI. V was shortened by 2 bases and J by 2 bases, with 7 bases between the two germline ends. The CDR3 totals 14 residues. The CDR3 sequence: CASSELAPGNTIYF. The CDR3 DNA is TGTGCCAGCAGTGAATTGGCACCTGGAAACACCATATATTTT.

V is TRBV5-4 and J is TRBJ1-2, with D perhaps matching TRBD1 (5 bases). Trimming stripped 0 bases from V and 2 bases from J, with 11 bases between. CDR1 is SGHNT and CDR2 is YYREEE in the germline V gene (reference sequence). The CDR3 is 15 amino acids. CDR3 nucleotide sequence: TGTGCCAGCAGCTTGGATCGAGGGGCCAACTATGGCTACACCTTC. This encodes CASSLDRGANYGYTF.

The chain couples TRBV5-1 to TRBJ2-3; 8 nucleotides match TRBD1. In germline, CDR1 is SGHRS, CDR2 YFSETQ. The CDR3 runs 13 residues. V shed 1 base and J 6 bases; nucleotides not matched to a gene: 1. This chain's CDR3 is CASSLTGGDTQYF. Written as DNA, the CDR3 is TGCGCCAGCAGCTTGACAGGGGGGGATACGCAGTATTTT.

V and J are TRBV4-2 and TRBJ2-5; TRBD2 might be the D (5 bases). The CDR3 is 13 amino acids. V was pared by 1 base and J by 5 bases, with 8 bases between. Per the germline V gene, CDR1 is LGHNA and CDR2 is YNFKEQ. In nucleotides, the CDR3 is TGTGCCAGCAGCCAAGTTAGCGTGGAGACCCAGTACTTC. Amino acid sequence: CASSQVSVETQYF.

This clone turned up a few times. Here the CDR3 DNA reads TGTGCCAGCTCGCCGGGTTCACCGGGACAGGGAGCCTACGAGCAGTACTTC. Its translation is CASSPGSPGQGAYEQYF. The gene calls are TRBV27 and TRBJ2-7; TRBD1 matches 9 bases. CDR1 is MNHEY, CDR2 SMNVEV, per germline (reference sequence). The CDR3 sequence is 17 residues long. V shed 8 bases, J shed 2 bases, and the junction held 16 bases outside the gene matches.

The V call is TRBV7-2, the J call TRBJ2-3, with 7 bases lining up with TRBD1. The J segment lost 5 bases and the V segment lost 5 bases, leaving 10 bases of the junction unmatched. The CDR3 runs to 15 residues. CDR1 is SGHTA, CDR2 FQGNSA, per germline. CDR3 sequence reads: CASSRTGTDGDTQYF. The CDR3 DNA reads as TGTGCCAGCAGCCGGACCGGGACAGACGGAGATACGCAGTATTTT.

The CDR3, as DNA: TGCGCCAGCAGCTCCTCCGGACAGCATAATCAGCCCCAGCATTTT. Translating gives CASSSSGQHNQPQHF. The chain employs TRBV5-1 and TRBJ1-5; a possible D gene is TRBD1 (6 bases). The length of the CDR3 is 15 residues. V lost 3 bases to trimming and J lost 4 bases, with 14 bases between them. Looked up from germline, CDR1 is SGHRS and CDR2 is YFSETQ. Together with reference TRBV5-1 and TRBJ1-5, the CDR3 gives the full variable domain: KAGVTQTPRYLIKTRGQQVTLSCSPISGHRSVSWYQQTPGQGLQFLFEYFSETQRNKGNFPGRFSGRQFSNSRSEMNVSTLELGDSALYLCASSSSGQHNQPQHFGDGTRLSIL.

This sequence joins TRBV11-2 and TRBJ1-2; D not certain. V lost 2 bases and J 8 bases, leaving 9 bases between the germline ends. The germline V gene has CDR1 SGHAT and CDR2 FQNNGV. The CDR3 spans 12 residues. DNA for the CDR3: TGTGCCAGCAGCTTAATTCAGGACGGCTACACCTTC. Its protein is CASSLIQDGYTF. Variable domain in full (rest from reference TRBV11-2 and TRBJ1-2): EAGVAQSPRYKIIEKRQSVAFWCNPISGHATLYWYQQILGQGPKLLIQFQNNGVVDDSQLPKDRFSAERLKGVDSTLKIQPAKLEDSAVYLCASSLIQDGYTFGSGTRLTVV.

V is TRBV29-1 and J is TRBJ1-4, with a possible D match to TRBD1 (6 bases). This CDR3 comprises 12 residues. The V end was cut by 0 bases, the J end by 10 bases, with 9 bases between. Germline lookup yields CDR1 SQVTM and CDR2 ANQGSEA. The CDR3 region is CSVEDRRGKLFF. The CDR3 coding sequence is TGCAGCGTTGAAGATCGCAGGGGAAAACTGTTTTTT. The whole variable domain, filled in from reference TRBV29-1 and TRBJ1-4, reads SAVISQKPSRDICQRGTSLTIQCQVDSQVTMMFWYRQQPGQSLTLIATANQGSEATYESGFVIDKFPISRPNLTFSTLTVSNMSPEDSSIYLCSVEDRRGKLFFGSGTQLSVL.

Here the CDR3 DNA reads TGTGCCAGCAGTTATCGGGGTGGAAAGACTGAAGCTTTCTTT. It encodes CASSYRGGKTEAFF. The V gene is TRBV6-5, the J gene TRBJ1-1; no clear D gene. V gave up 3 bases and J gave up 5 bases, with 13 bases separating them. The CDR3 is made up of 14 amino acids. Germline CDR1 reads MNHEY; CDR2 reads SVGAGI.

V usage is TRBV5-6 and J usage is TRBJ2-2, with TRBD1 identical over 9 bases. Germline CDR1 and CDR2: SGHDT and YYEEEE. V was clipped by 3 bases and J by 1 base; unmatched bases: 4. The CDR3 covers 16 residues. The DNA of the CDR3 is TGTGCCAGCAGCTCCGTGACAGGGGGGAACACCGGGGAGCTGTTTTTT. Encoded protein: CASSSVTGGNTGELFF.

Comments on this clone: A much larger clone sits a single nucleotide away, making a read error possible. This sample includes further DNA sequences coding for the same CDR3. This rearrangement joins TRBV30 to TRBJ2-4, with D possibly matching TRBD1 (5 bases). Germline loops: CDR1 GTSNPN, CDR2 SVGIG (reference sequence). The CDR3 sequence is 13 residues long. CDR3 nucleotide sequence: TGTGCTTGGAGTCTGGCAGGGCCAAACATTCAGTACTTC. Protein: CAWSLAGPNIQYF. Based on the CDR3 plus reference TRBV30 and TRBJ2-4, the full variable domain is SQTIHQWPATLVQPVGSPLSLECTVEGTSNPNLYWYRQAAGRGLQLLFYSVGIGQISSEVPQNLSASRPQDRQFILSSKKLLLSDSGFYLCAWSLAGPNIQYFGAGTRLSVL.

The chain carries TRBV9 and TRBJ2-3; 7 bases map to TRBD2. This CDR3 is built from 16 residues. Germline V gives CDR1 SGDLS, CDR2 YYNGEE. With V trimmed by 0 bases and J by 0 bases, 4 bases remained unmatched. CDR3 nucleotides: TGTGCCAGCAGCGTAGGGCTAGCGGACAGCACAGATACGCAGTATTTT. Its translation is CASSVGLADSTDTQYF.

The chain has TRBV2 and TRBJ1-5; 7 positions match TRBD1. Germline CDR1 reads SNHLY; CDR2 reads FYNNEI. V dropped 4 bases and J dropped 4; count of bases not matched to a gene: 7. There are 15 residues in the CDR3. CDR3 sequence: CASSGGRTGNQPQHF. In DNA form, the CDR3 reads TGTGCCAGCAGTGGGGGGAGGACAGGAAATCAGCCCCAGCATTTT.

V is TRBV7-9 and J is TRBJ2-3; the match to TRBD2 covers 10 bases. V was clipped by 5 bases and J by 5 bases; unmatched bases: 10. The CDR3 totals 16 residues. Germline V lookup: CDR1 SEHNR, CDR2 FQNEAQ (reference sequence). CDR3 nucleotides: TGTGCCAGCAGCCCGGGACTAGCGCCCACGCGAGATACGCAGTATTTT. Its protein product is CASSPGLAPTRDTQYF.

The V and J genes are TRBV6-1 and TRBJ2-7, with D tentatively TRBD1 (6 bases). Looked up from germline, CDR1 is MNHNS and CDR2 is SASEGT. CDR3 length equals 14 residues. With 5 bases removed from V and 1 base from J, the gap between germline ends came to 12 bases. The CDR3 reads CASSRQVASYEQYF. Here the CDR3 DNA reads TGTGCCAGCAGTCGACAGGTCGCATCCTACGAGCAGTACTTC.

The chain has TRBV12-5 and TRBJ2-5; 7 positions match TRBD2. The germline gives CDR1 LGHNT, CDR2 FRNRAP. The CDR3 spans 13 residues. Trimming removed 1 base from V and 5 bases from J; junction bases left unmatched: 1. CDR3 amino acids: CASGLAGGETQYF. CDR3 coding DNA: TGTGCTAGTGGTTTGGCCGGGGGGGAGACCCAGTACTTC.

This rearrangement joins TRBV7-9 to TRBJ1-3; D is possibly TRBD1 (5 bases). V lost 3 bases, J lost 0 bases, and 9 bases lay in between. CDR3 size: 15 residues. Germline loops: CDR1 SEHNR, CDR2 FQNEAQ (reference sequence). This CDR3 reads CASSLVGGSGNTIYF. In DNA, the CDR3 is TGTGCCAGCAGCTTGGTGGGGGGCTCTGGAAACACCATATATTTT.

This clone appeared once. The CDR3 DNA follows: TGTGCCAGCAGCCCCTGGACAGGACCCTCCTACGAGCAGTACTTC. Translating gives CASSPWTGPSYEQYF. This chain connects TRBV7-2 to TRBJ2-5; 7 bases match TRBD1. Near its end, the DNA agrees better with TRBJ2-7, so the J call may be wrong. The CDR3 totals 15 residues. The V gene's germline CDR1 is SGHTA and CDR2 FQGNSA.

The J gene is TRBJ1-1, the V gene TRBV11-2; D is perhaps TRBD1 (5 bases). V was trimmed by 5 bases and J by 0 bases, leaving 25 bases between them. Germline V gives CDR1 SGHAT, CDR2 FQNNGV. The CDR3 runs to 19 residues. For the CDR3, the DNA is TGTGCCAGCAGCACCACCCCCGGGACGGACTACCTCGTGAACACTGAAGCTTTCTTT. It codes for CASSTTPGTDYLVNTEAFF.

A remark on this clone: This same CDR3 is encoded by further DNA sequences in the sample. V and J are TRBV5-4 and TRBJ1-6; no firm D call. Per germline, CDR1 SGHNT and CDR2 YYREEE (reference sequence). CDR3 length: 14 residues. V was cut by 5 bases and J by 5 bases, with 11 bases left in between. The CDR3 is CASRMTSDNSPLHF. CDR3 DNA sequence: TGTGCCAGCAGGATGACGTCAGATAATTCACCCCTCCACTTT. Complete variable domain (other parts from reference TRBV5-4 and TRBJ1-6): ETGVTQSPTHLIKTRGQQVTLRCSSQSGHNTVSWYQQALGQGPQFIFQYYREEENGRGNFPPRFSGLQFPNYSSELNVNALELDDSALYLCASRMTSDNSPLHFGNGTRLTVT.

Turning to this clone: The junction differs from germline at one of its ends, possibly a read error. The gene calls are TRBV9 and TRBJ1-1, with D possibly matching TRBD1 (6 bases). CDR1 SGDLS and CDR2 YYNGEE come from the germline V gene. This CDR3 contains 13 residues. The CDR3 sequence is CASSVEVGTPTIF. As DNA, the CDR3 is TGTGCCAGCAGCGTAGAGGTCGGGACACCTACGATCTTT.

The V and J genes are TRBV7-6 and TRBJ1-1, with D hard to call. With 4 bases removed from V and 4 bases from J, the gap between germline ends came to 13 bases. Looked up from germline, CDR1 is SGHVS and CDR2 is FNYEAQ. This CDR3 spans 14 amino acids. The CDR3 DNA reads as TGTGCCAGCAGCTCCCAAAGAGGGAGCACTGAAGCTTTCTTT. This gives the protein CASSSQRGSTEAFF.